This T cell receptor (beta chain) was found in a study of somatic mutations in cytotoxic T cells in rheumatoid arthritis. Study conclusions and caveats: A rise in CD8+ clonality with age was seen in rheumatoid arthritis patients but not in healthy controls. Which antigens the expanded CD8+ clones targeted was unknown.

Measured with immunoSEQ multiplex PCR; TCRdb has only the in-frame clones, and not every one. Of 2,300 or so clones listed, 65% to 85% are singletons. Positively selected by magnetic beads, CD4+ and CD8+ cells were purity-checked by flow cytometry. About this clone: Its antigen is currently unknown.

The sequenced sample consisted of CD8+ T cells sorted from blood. This clonotype was obtained from a woman aged 35 to 49 with rheumatoid arthritis.

CDR3 coding DNA: TGCGCCAGCAGTCGAACAGGTGACGAAAATCAGCCCCAGCATTTT. Translating it yields CASSRTGDENQPQHF. V gene TRBV23-1 combines with J gene TRBJ1-5; possibly TRBD1 for D (5 bases). TRBV23-1 is flagged as an ORF with uncertain function. Trimming took off 4 bases at V and 4 bases at J, with 14 bases between the two ends. This CDR3 spans 15 amino acids.